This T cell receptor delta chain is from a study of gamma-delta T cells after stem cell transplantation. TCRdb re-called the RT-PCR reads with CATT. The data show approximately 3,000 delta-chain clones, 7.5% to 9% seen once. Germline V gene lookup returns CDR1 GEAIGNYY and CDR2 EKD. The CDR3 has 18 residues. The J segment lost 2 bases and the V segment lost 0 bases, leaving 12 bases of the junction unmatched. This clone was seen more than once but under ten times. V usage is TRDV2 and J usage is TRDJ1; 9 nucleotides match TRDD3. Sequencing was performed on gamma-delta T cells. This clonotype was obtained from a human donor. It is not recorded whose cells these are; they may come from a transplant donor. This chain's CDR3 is CACDTLVLGDTGTDKLIF. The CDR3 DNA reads TGTGCCTGTGACACCCTCGTACTGGGGGACACTGGGACCGATAAACTCATCTTT.